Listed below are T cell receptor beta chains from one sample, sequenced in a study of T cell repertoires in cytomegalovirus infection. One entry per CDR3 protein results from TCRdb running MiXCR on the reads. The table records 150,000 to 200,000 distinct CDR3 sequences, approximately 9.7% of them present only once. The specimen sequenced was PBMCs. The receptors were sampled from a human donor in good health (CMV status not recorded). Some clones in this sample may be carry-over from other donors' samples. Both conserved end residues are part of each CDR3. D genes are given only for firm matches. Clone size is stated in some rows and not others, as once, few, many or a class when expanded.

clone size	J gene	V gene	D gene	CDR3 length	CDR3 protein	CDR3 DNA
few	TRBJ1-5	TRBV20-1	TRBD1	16	CSARAGYRGGNQPQHF	TGCAGTGCTAGAGCAGGGTACAGGGGGGGCAATCAGCCCCAGCATTTT
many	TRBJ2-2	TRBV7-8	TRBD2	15	CASSLVQGGTGELFF	TGTGCCAGCAGCTTAGTTCAGGGAGGGACCGGGGAGCTGTTTTTT
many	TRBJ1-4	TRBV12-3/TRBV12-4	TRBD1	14	CASKVTGGNEKLFF	TGTGCCAGCAAAGTGACAGGGGGCAATGAAAAACTGTTTTTT
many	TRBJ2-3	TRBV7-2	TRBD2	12	CASNRGGDTQYF	TGTGCCAGCAATCGGGGGGGAGATACGCAGTATTTT
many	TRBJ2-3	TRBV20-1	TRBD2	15	CSATGLAGAPDTQYF	TGCAGTGCGACAGGACTAGCGGGAGCCCCAGATACGCAGTATTTT
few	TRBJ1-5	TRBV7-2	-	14	CASSLNAVEGGTHF	TGTGCCAGCAGCTTAAATGCGGTAGAGGGTGGGACGCATTTT
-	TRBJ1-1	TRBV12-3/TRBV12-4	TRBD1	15	CASSPARTGDTEAFF	TGTGCCAGCAGTCCAGCCCGAACAGGGGACACTGAAGCTTTCTTT
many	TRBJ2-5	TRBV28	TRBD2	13	CASMVSGGETQYF	TGTGCCAGCATGGTTAGCGGGGGTGAGACCCAGTACTTC
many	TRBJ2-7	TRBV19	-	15	CASSLGQGLIYEQYF	TGTGCCAGTAGCCTGGGGCAGGGGCTGATCTACGAGCAGTACTTC
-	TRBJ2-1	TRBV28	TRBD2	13	CATASGGAYEQFF	TGTGCCACCGCTAGCGGGGGGGCTTATGAGCAGTTCTTC
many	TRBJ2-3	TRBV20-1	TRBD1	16	CSARLGTGGAFSTQYF	TGCAGTGCTAGACTGGGGACAGGGGGCGCCTTTAGTACGCAGTATTTT
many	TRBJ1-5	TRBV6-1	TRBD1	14	CASRDRQGNQPQHF	TGTGCCAGCAGGGATCGACAGGGAAATCAGCCCCAGCATTTT
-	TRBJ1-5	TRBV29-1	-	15	CSASPGGDRNQPQHF	TGCAGCGCCTCTCCGGGGGGTGACCGCAATCAGCCCCAGCATTTT
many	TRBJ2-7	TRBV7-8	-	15	CASSSRRDISYEQYF	TGTGCCAGCAGCTCCCGCCGGGACATCTCCTACGAGCAGTACTTC
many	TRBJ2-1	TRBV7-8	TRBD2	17	CASSLDGAGSSYNEQFF	TGTGCCAGCAGCTTAGATGGAGCGGGGAGCTCCTACAATGAGCAGTTCTTC
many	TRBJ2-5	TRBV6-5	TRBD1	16	CASSYYPTGDEETQYF	TGTGCCAGCAGTTACTACCCCACAGGGGACGAAGAGACCCAGTACTTC
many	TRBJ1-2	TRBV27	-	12	CASSPQGSGYTF	TGTGCCAGCAGTCCCCAGGGGTCTGGCTACACCTTC
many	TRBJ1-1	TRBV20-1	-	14	CSANRAGRNTEAFF	TGCAGTGCAAATAGGGCGGGGAGGAACACTGAAGCTTTCTTT
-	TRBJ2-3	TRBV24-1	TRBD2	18	CATSDRGPRGGYADTQYF	TGTGCCACCAGTGATCGTGGACCCCGCGGGGGGTATGCAGATACGCAGTATTTT
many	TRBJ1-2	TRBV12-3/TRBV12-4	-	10	CASSRYGYTF	TGTGCCAGCAGTAGATATGGCTACACCTTC
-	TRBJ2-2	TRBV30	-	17	CAWNPLGRKLNTGELFF	TGTGCCTGGAACCCGTTAGGGCGGAAGTTAAACACCGGGGAGCTGTTTTTT
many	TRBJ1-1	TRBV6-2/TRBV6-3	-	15	CASNSWQKVNTEAFF	TGTGCCAGCAACTCGTGGCAAAAAGTGAACACTGAAGCTTTCTTT
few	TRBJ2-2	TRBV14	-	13	CASSQDLKGELFF	TGTGCCAGCAGCCAAGACTTGAAAGGGGAGCTGTTTTTT
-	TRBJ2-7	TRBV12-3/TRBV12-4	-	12	CASSLNHIEQYF	TGTGCCAGCAGTTTAAACCATATCGAGCAGTACTTC
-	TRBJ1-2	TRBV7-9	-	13	CASIPSQGYGYTF	TGTGCCAGCATCCCCTCGCAGGGGTATGGCTACACCTTC
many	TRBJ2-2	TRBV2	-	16	CASSALQGVATGELFF	TGTGCCAGCAGTGCGCTCCAAGGGGTGGCCACCGGGGAGCTGTTTTTT
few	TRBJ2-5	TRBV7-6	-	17	CASSAPARTVVRAAQYF	TGTGCCAGCAGTGCCCCCGCTCGGACAGTTGTGCGGGCGGCCCAGTACTTC
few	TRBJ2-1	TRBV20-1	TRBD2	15	CSARGGLAGGSKQFF	TGCAGTGCTAGAGGGGGACTAGCGGGAGGTAGTAAGCAGTTCTTC
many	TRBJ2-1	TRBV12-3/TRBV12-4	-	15	CASSFEASSYNEQFF	TGTGCCAGCAGTTTTGAGGCGAGCTCCTACAATGAGCAGTTCTTC
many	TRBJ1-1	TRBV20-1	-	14	CSARDGLMNTEAFF	TGCAGTGCCAGAGACGGACTCATGAACACTGAAGCTTTCTTT
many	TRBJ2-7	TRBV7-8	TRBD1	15	CASSRGQGETYEQYF	TGTGCCAGCAGCAGAGGACAGGGGGAAACCTACGAGCAGTACTTC
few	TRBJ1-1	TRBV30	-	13	CAWSKFGDTEAFF	TGTGCCTGGAGTAAATTTGGGGACACTGAAGCTTTCTTT
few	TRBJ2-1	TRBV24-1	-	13	CATSDPRPNEQFF	TGTGCCACCAGTGATCCACGCCCCAATGAGCAGTTCTTC
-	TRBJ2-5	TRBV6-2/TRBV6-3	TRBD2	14	CASSGTSEQETQYF	TGTGCCAGCAGCGGGACTAGCGAACAAGAGACCCAGTACTTC
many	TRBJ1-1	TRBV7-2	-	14	CASSLAGAFTEAFF	TGTGCCAGCAGCTTAGCAGGAGCATTCACTGAAGCTTTCTTT
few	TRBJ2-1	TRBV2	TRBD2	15	CASSPTSGGGNEQFF	TGTGCCAGCAGTCCGACTAGCGGGGGTGGAAATGAGCAGTTCTTC
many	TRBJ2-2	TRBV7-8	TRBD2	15	CASSFTLAGGGELFF	TGTGCCAGCAGCTTCACCCTAGCGGGGGGCGGGGAGCTGTTTTTT